This record concerns one T cell receptor (beta chain) sequence. Its antigen is not identified. This sample was included in a study of T cell responses to AZD1222 COVID-19 vaccine. Findings and limits, study-wide: With two AZD1222 doses given, Spike-specific TCR breadth and depth both rose. AZD1222 recipients seropositive at baseline numbered only six or seven.

Sequencing was performed with immunoSEQ multiplex PCR; in TCRdb, only in-frame clones are kept and a portion is missing. The table lists about 90,000 clones, about 90% of them singletons, with less than 5.5% in the top ten. Germline V gene lookup returns CDR1 MNHEY and CDR2 SVGAGI. This CDR3 region has 15 residues. V shed 5 bases and J 7 bases; nucleotides not matched to a gene: 7. The genes are TRBV6-5 and TRBJ2-3; 12 bases are shared with TRBD2. This specimen consisted of peripheral blood, obtained on day 0 of MenACWY control vaccination. The TCR sequence derives from an adult in good health. CDR3 protein: CASSPGLAGRNTQYF. The CDR3 nucleotides are TGTGCCAGCAGTCCAGGACTAGCGGGACGAAATACGCAGTATTTT.